This TCR beta chain was profiled in a study of vaccination and CD4 T cells after COVID-19. Study-wide results and limits: Convalescent patients saw a median 86.3% of their reactive clones show up only after vaccination.

CD4+ T cells that had been cultured provided DNA sequenced with the Oncomine TCR Beta short-read assay. One entry per CDR3 protein results from TCRdb running MiXCR on the PCR reads. The sample yields some 25,000 distinct CDR3 sequences, approximately 39% seen once. A word on this clonotype: The antigen is undetermined.

Treatment given: 10-day PBMC culture with coronavirus spike peptide pools or control peptides (ViraFEST assay). The length of the CDR3 is 13 residues. The V gene's germline CDR1 is MNHEY and CDR2 SVGEGT. The chain couples TRBV6-2 or TRBV6-3 to TRBJ2-2; D is perhaps TRBD2 (6 bases). The receptor's source is a human donor who had recovered from COVID-19. The sample taken for sequencing was CD4+ T cells from blood, cultured in vitro. The CDR3 nucleotides are TGTGGAGCGCGGAGGGAATGGACCGGGGAGCTGTTTTTT. It specifies CGARREWTGELFF.